This T cell receptor (beta chain) was sequenced during a study of immune evolution from preneoplasia to lung adenocarcinoma. Study overall: HLA loss of heterozygosity: under 7.5% AIS, roughly 15% MIA, over 30% ADC, none AAH.

Sequencing used immunoSEQ multiplex PCR; TCRdb keeps in-frame clones, though not all of them. The sample has around 10,000 clones, around 79% seen once; the top ten hold around 4.2%. Patients had resection in Japan or China between the mid-2010s and the late 2010s. Histologic diagnosis was independently verified by two lung pathologists. Germline lookup yields CDR1 LNHDA and CDR2 SQIVND (reference sequence). Trimming cost V 4 bases and J 6 bases, with 16 bases left between them. CDR3 length equals 14 residues. This receptor was identified in a person aged 55-80 years with lung adenocarcinoma. Sequencing used FFPE minimally invasive lung adenocarcinoma tissue. This chain links TRBV19 with TRBJ2-7; D possibly matches TRBD1 or TRBD2 (5 bases each). CDR3 coding DNA: TGTGCCAGTAGTACCGGGACCGAGAGAGGCGAGCAGTACTTC. Translation: CASSTGTERGEQYF.